Below, 4 T cell receptor beta chains from the same sample are listed, as sequenced in a study of blood T cells in healthy people across ages. A second PCR of about 6 to 12 cycles used a sample-barcoded 5' primer and a J-beta primer mix. TCRdb processed the 5' RACE reads anew with MiXCR; each CDR3 protein has one entry. The repertoire includes roughly 720,000 distinct CDR3 sequences, roughly 53% of them detected once, and roughly two fifths sits in the top ten. What was sequenced was blood. Receptors originate from an elderly man in good health.

This chain uses TRBV29-1 with TRBJ1-1; 10 bases are shared with TRBD1. CDR1 is SQVTM, CDR2 ANQGSEA, per germline. This CDR3 is 11 amino acids long. The ends lost 7 bases at V and 6 bases at J; junction bases unmatched: 2. This CDR3 reads CSGDRGAEAFF. The CDR3 DNA reads TGCAGCGGGGACAGGGGTGCTGAAGCTTTCTTT.

The V and J genes are TRBV6-5 and TRBJ1-2; a weak D match, TRBD1 (6 bases). V was clipped by 4 bases and J by 8 bases, with 14 bases between them. The CDR3 contains 13 residues. Germline V CDR1 and CDR2: MNHEY, SVGAGI. The CDR3 DNA reads TGTGCCAGCAGTTCTTTGACAGGTTCGGGCTACACCTTC. This translates into CASSSLTGSGYTF.

The gene calls are TRBV6-1 and TRBJ1-5; D is uncertain. Trimming stripped 4 bases from V and 2 bases from J, with 12 bases between. Germline V gene data show CDR1 as MNHNS and CDR2 as SASEGT. This CDR3 is 15 amino acids long. CDR3 DNA: TGTGCCAGCAGTGGTGGAGGGTCGGGCAATCAGCCCCAGCATTTT. Translated: CASSGGGSGNQPQHF.

This clonotype was observed a few times. This rearrangement joins TRBV7-2 to TRBJ2-1; no reliable D call. The length of the CDR3 is 15 residues. Germline V gene data show CDR1 as SGHTA and CDR2 as FQGNSA. With 5 bases removed from V and 8 bases from J, the gap between germline ends came to 19 bases. This CDR3 is CASSRNRVPDHEQFF. The DNA of the CDR3 is TGTGCCAGCAGCCGAAACCGGGTGCCCGACCATGAGCAGTTCTTC.